This entry describes one TCR beta chain. Antigen: not known. The ends lost 3 bases at V and 4 bases at J; junction bases unmatched: 6. Germline CDR1 and CDR2: KGHSH and LQKENI. There are 14 residues in the CDR3. This entry comes from a study of cytomegalovirus exposure and HLA in healthy donors. Whole-study context: Researchers found that roughly 81% of 398 genotyped donors fell within the Caucasian-associated ancestry cluster.

13 Jbeta primers and 60 Vbeta primers were used for the PCR. The repertoire was sequenced with immunoSEQ multiplex PCR; TCRdb's copy has only in-frame clones and lacks some. The table has fewer than 200,000 clones, 75% seen once. The study's findings and limits: Judged likely to be a sequencing artifact was a cluster of highly shared sequence variants. The authors enumerated around 150 TCR beta chains as linked to cytomegalovirus. Donors belonging to an Asian-associated ancestry cluster reportedly showed fewer N-insertions in productive TCRs than the roughly 670-donor mean, according to what a later analysis found.

Sequencing was performed on PBMCs. This TCR came from a male donor in good health and CMV-seronegative. V is TRBV18 and J is TRBJ2-7; 7 bases align to TRBD2. CDR3 protein: CASSPPSGKYEQYF. CDR3 sequence (DNA): TGTGCCAGCTCACCGCCTAGCGGAAAATACGAGCAGTACTTC.